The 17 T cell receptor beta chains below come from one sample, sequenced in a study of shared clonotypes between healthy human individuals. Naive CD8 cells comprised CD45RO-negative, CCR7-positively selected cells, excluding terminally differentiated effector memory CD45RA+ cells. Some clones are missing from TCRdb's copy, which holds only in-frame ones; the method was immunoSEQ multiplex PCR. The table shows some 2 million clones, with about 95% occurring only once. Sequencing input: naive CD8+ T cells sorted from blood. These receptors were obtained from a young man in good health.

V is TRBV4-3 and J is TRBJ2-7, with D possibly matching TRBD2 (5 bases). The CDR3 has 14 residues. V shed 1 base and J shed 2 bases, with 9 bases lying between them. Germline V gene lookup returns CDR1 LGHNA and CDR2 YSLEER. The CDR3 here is CASSQGVGAYEQYF. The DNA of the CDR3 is TGCGCCAGCAGCCAAGGGGTGGGAGCCTACGAGCAGTACTTC.

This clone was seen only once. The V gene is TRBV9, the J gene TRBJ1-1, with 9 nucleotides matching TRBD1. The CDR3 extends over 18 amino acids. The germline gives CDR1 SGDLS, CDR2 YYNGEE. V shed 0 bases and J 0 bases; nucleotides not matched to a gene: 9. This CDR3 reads CASSVATQTGGMNTEAFF. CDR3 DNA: TGTGCCAGCAGCGTAGCTACTCAAACAGGGGGCATGAACACTGAAGCTTTCTTT. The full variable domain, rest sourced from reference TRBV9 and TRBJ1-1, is DSGVTQTPKHLITATGQRVTLRCSPRSGDLSVYWYQQSLDQGLQFLIQYYNGEERAKGNILERFSAQQFPDLHSELNLSSLELGDSALYFCASSVATQTGGMNTEAFFGQGTRLTVV.

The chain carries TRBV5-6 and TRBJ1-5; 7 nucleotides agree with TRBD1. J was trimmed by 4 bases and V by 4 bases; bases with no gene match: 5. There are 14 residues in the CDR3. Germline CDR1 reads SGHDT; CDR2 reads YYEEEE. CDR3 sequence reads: CASSTGTDNQPQHF. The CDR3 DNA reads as TGTGCCAGCAGCACAGGGACAGATAATCAGCCCCAGCATTTT. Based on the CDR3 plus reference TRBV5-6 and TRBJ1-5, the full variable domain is DAGVTQSPTHLIKTRGQQVTLRCSPKSGHDTVSWYQQALGQGPQFIFQYYEEEERQRGNFPDRFSGHQFPNYSSELNVNALLLGDSALYLCASSTGTDNQPQHFGDGTRLSIL.

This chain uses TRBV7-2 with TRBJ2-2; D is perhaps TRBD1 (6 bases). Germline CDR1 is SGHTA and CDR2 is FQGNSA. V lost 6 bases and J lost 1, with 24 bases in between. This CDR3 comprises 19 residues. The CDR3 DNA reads TGTGCCAGCAGGAAGCCCGAAGTTTTCGAGGGACAGAACACCGGGGAGCTGTTTTTT. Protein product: CASRKPEVFEGQNTGELFF.

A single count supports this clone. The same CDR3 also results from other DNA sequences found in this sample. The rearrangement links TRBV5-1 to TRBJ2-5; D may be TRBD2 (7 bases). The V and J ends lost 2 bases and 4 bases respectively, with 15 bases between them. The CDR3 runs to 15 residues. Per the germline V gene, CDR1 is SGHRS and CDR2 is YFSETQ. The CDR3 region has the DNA TGCGCCAGCAGCTTAGAGGGGGGGCTCGGAGAGACCCAGTACTTC. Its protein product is CASSLEGGLGETQYF. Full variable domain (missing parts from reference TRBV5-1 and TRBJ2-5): KAGVTQTPRYLIKTRGQQVTLSCSPISGHRSVSWYQQTPGQGLQFLFEYFSETQRNKGNFPGRFSGRQFSNSRSEMNVSTLELGDSALYLCASSLEGGLGETQYFGPGTRLLVL.

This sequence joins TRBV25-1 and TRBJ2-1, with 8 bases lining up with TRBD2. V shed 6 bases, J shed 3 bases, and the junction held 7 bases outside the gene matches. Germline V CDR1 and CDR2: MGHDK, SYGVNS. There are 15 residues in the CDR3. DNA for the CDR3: TGTGCCAGCAGATTACCCGGGACTAGCTACAATGAGCAGTTCTTC. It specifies CASRLPGTSYNEQFF.

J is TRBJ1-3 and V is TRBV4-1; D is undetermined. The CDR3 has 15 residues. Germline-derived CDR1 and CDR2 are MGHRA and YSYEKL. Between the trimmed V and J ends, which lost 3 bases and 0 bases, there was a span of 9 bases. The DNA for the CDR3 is TGCGCCAGCAGCCACAACTTAGGCTCTGGAAACACCATATATTTT. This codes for CASSHNLGSGNTIYF.

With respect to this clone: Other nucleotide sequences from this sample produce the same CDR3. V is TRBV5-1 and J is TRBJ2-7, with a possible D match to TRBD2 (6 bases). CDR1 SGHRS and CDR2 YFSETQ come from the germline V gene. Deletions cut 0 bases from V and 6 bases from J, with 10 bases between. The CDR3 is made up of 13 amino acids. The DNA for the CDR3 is TGCGCCAGCAGCTTGGGTTCGGGGGTCGAGCAGTACTTC. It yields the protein CASSLGSGVEQYF.

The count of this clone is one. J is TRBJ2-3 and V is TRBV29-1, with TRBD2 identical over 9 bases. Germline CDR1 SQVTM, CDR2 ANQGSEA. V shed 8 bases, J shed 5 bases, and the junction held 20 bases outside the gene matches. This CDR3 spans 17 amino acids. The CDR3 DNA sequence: TGCAGCACCTTCACAGTGGACGGCGGGAGGGCCGGAGATACGCAGTATTTT. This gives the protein CSTFTVDGGRAGDTQYF.

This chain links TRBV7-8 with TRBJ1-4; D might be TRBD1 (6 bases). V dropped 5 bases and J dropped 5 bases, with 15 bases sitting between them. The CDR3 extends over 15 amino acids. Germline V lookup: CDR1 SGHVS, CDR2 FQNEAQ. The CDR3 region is CASSPLQGPNEKLFF. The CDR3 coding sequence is TGTGCCAGCAGCCCGTTACAGGGACCGAATGAAAAACTGTTTTTT.

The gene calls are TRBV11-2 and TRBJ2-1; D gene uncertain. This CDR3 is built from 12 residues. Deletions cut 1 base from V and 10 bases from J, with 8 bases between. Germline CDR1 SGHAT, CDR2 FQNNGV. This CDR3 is CASSLGAKEQFF. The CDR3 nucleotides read TGTGCCAGCAGCTTAGGGGCTAAAGAGCAGTTCTTC.

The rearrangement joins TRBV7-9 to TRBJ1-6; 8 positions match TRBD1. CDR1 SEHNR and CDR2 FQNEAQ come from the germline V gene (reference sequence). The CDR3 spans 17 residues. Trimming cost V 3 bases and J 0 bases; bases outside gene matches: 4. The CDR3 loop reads CASSFDGTGSYNSPLHF. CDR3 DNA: TGTGCCAGCAGCTTCGACGGGACAGGCTCCTATAATTCACCCCTCCACTTT.

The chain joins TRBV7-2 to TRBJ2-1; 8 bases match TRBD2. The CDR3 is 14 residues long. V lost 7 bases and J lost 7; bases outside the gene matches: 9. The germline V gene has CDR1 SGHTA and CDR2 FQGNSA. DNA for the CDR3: TGTGCCAGCAATTCCGGGACTAGTTTGAATGAGCAGTTCTTC. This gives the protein CASNSGTSLNEQFF.

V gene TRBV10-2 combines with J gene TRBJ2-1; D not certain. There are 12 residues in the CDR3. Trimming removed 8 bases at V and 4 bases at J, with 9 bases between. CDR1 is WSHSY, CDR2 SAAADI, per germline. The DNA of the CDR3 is TGCGCCAGCCGAGACCCGTACAATGAGCAGTTCTTC. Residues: CASRDPYNEQFF.

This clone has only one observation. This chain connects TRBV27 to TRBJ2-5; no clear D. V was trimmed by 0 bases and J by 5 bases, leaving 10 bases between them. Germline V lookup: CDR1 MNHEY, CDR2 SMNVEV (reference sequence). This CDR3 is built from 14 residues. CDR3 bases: TGTGCCAGCAGTTTATCGACCAGGCGGGAGACCCAGTACTTC. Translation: CASSLSTRRETQYF.

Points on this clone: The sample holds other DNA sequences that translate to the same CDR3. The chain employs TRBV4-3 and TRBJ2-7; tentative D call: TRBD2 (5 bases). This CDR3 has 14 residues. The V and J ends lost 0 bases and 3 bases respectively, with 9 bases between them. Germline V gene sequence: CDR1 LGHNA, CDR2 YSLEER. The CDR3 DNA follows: TGCGCCAGCAGCCAAGATAGAGGAGGCTACGAGCAGTACTTC. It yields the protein CASSQDRGGYEQYF.

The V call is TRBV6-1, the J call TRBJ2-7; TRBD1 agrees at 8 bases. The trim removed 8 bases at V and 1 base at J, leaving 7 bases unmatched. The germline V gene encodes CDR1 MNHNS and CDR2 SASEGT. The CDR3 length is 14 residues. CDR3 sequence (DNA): TGTGCCAGCCGTCAGGGGGCAGGGTCCTACGAGCAGTACTTC. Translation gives CASRQGAGSYEQYF.